This T cell receptor beta chain stems from a study of blood T cell repertoires in COVID-19. CDR1 is SGDLS, CDR2 YYNGEE, per germline. With 0 bases removed from V and 8 bases from J, the gap between germline ends came to 14 bases. This CDR3 has 14 residues. Per the original methods: Amplification from reference gene primers served as the basis for estimated nucleated cell counts. TCRdb's table, derived via immunoSEQ multiplex PCR, lists solely in-frame clones and lacks some. V and J calls and clone size are as listed in that table; D and trimming were resolved from the DNA. Of 250,000 to 300,000 clones in the sample, about 90% are singletons; the top ten hold roughly 1.8%.

This sequence originates from an older woman who had recovered from COVID-19. The chain combines TRBV9 with TRBJ2-5, with D perhaps matching TRBD1 (6 bases). Sample: PBMCs or T cells enriched from blood (not recorded which). The CDR3 protein is CASSVEPRGPTQYF. In DNA, the CDR3 is TGTGCCAGCAGCGTAGAACCCAGGGGACCAACCCAGTACTTC.